These 4 T cell receptor beta chains were all obtained from the same sample, sequenced in a study of blood T cell repertoires in COVID-19. Produced via immunoSEQ multiplex PCR; TCRdb's table is partial and in-frame only. The table includes over 70,000 clones, over 60% detected once. Sequencing was carried out using peripheral blood. The receptors derive from a human donor in a cohort sampled during active COVID-19.

The rearrangement links TRBV19 to TRBJ1-5, with D uncertain. Trimming shortened V by 10 bases and J by 0 bases, and 7 bases separated the two germline ends. The CDR3 consists of 12 residues. From germline, CDR1 is LNHDA and CDR2 SQIVND (reference sequence). Written as DNA, the CDR3 is TGTGCCACTCGGGATAGCAATCAGCCCCAGCATTTT. Translating it yields CATRDSNQPQHF.

V gene TRBV6-5 combines with J gene TRBJ1-2, with TRBD1 identical over 7 bases. The CDR3 is 14 amino acids. CDR1 is MNHEY and CDR2 is SVGAGI in the germline V gene. After removal of 2 bases from V and 8 bases from J, the junction contained 8 bases not matched to a gene. CDR3 nucleotide sequence: TGTGCCAGCAGTTACGATACAGGGGTGAGCGGCTACACCTTC. As protein: CASSYDTGVSGYTF.

This clone appeared a single time. The gene calls are TRBV6-2 or TRBV6-3 and TRBJ2-7; D not resolved. The CDR3 extends over 15 amino acids. From germline, CDR1 is MNHEY and CDR2 SVGEGT. The germline V and J ends were trimmed by 1 base and 2 bases, with 12 bases remaining between them. CDR3 sequence reads: CASSYYNGGPYEQYF. CDR3 nucleotide sequence: TGTGCCAGCAGTTACTATAACGGCGGTCCCTACGAGCAGTACTTC.

This clone was detected only a few times. The chain has TRBV23-1 and TRBJ2-7, with 7 positions matching TRBD1. Being an ORF, TRBV23-1 has a function that is uncertain. J gave up 4 bases and V 3 bases, and 15 bases lay outside the gene matches. CDR3 length equals 17 residues. CDR3: CASSHHTTGTASYEQYF. In DNA form, the CDR3 reads TGCGCCAGCAGTCACCATACAACCGGGACAGCCTCGTACGAGCAGTACTTC.